The entry below gives a single TCR beta chain sequence along with its context. As yet, its antigen is unknown. Unrecorded immune exposure was likely among donors, who were nominally healthy when sampled. The data were obtained in a study of cytomegalovirus exposure and HLA in healthy donors. Points from the study as a whole: Sequences of the TCR beta chain were said to predict the HLA-A and HLA-B alleles of most subjects accurately. Usually a TCR sequence was rare, but some public TCRs were found in many donors. HLA alleles were associated with fewer than 20,000 TCR beta sequences in a later analysis at 0.05 false discovery rate.

The PCR had 60 Vbeta and 13 Jbeta primers. The protocol was immunoSEQ multiplex PCR, while the TCRdb copy is restricted to in-frame clones and leaves out a portion. The table shows about 120,000 clones, with roughly two thirds occurring only once. Germline V gene sequence: CDR1 SGHNT, CDR2 YYREEE (reference sequence). The length of the CDR3 is 13 residues. V trimming: 3 bases; J trimming: 6 bases; junction bases outside the gene matches: 4. The chain recombines TRBV5-4 with TRBJ2-7; 9 bases align to TRBD2. The sample consisted of PBMCs. The receptor's source is a woman in her twenties or thirties in good health and CMV-seronegative. CDR3: CASSWGAGGEQYF. The CDR3 coding sequence is TGTGCCAGCAGCTGGGGAGCGGGAGGCGAGCAGTACTTC.